This entry describes one T cell receptor (beta chain). These data come from a study of patients and donors after allogeneic stem cell transplantation. CDR3 length: 15 residues. Per the germline V gene, CDR1 is LNHNV and CDR2 is YYDKDF (reference sequence). V gave up 0 bases and J gave up 4 bases, with 12 bases separating them. Using its own MiXCR run on the RT-PCR reads, TCRdb lists one record per CDR3 protein. The table includes around 170,000 distinct CDR3 sequences, 24% detected once. The rearrangement links TRBV15 to TRBJ1-1, with D possibly being TRBD1 (6 bases). The receptor's source is a human donor who was either an allogeneic HSCT recipient or a stem cell or donor lymphocyte infusion donor (not recorded which). It is not recorded whose cells these are; they may come from a transplant donor. Source material: blood, either unsorted or a sorted T cell fraction (not recorded which). CDR3 amino acids: CATSREGQGITEAFF. The CDR3 nucleotides are TGTGCCACCAGCAGAGAGGGGCAGGGGATCACTGAAGCTTTCTTT.